This T cell receptor beta chain was captured by sequencing in a study of CD4 and CD8 cells across lung adenocarcinoma regions. The CDR3 extends over 15 amino acids. Trimming at V came to 5 bases and at J to 4 bases, leaving 5 bases not matched to a gene. CDR1 and CDR2 (germline): SGHTA, FQGNSA. This clonotype was detected only a few times. Donors had localized lung adenocarcinoma, a non-small cell lung cancer. TCRdb processed the PCR reads anew with MiXCR; each CDR3 protein has one entry. The sample has 3,000 to 4,000 distinct CDR3 sequences; less than 75% are singletons. The specimen sequenced was CD8+ T cells from the margin of a lung tumor. The chain couples TRBV7-2 to TRBJ2-3; 11 bases are shared with TRBD2. The receptor was derived from a female donor with lung adenocarcinoma. The CD4 and CD8 labels of this study may be unreliable. CDR3 sequence: CASSILAGAADTQYF. The CDR3 DNA is TGTGCCAGCAGCATACTAGCGGGAGCGGCAGATACGCAGTATTTT.